What follows describes a single TCR beta chain. A quantity of roughly 0.5 to 1 ug RNA underwent reverse transcription using random hexamers. MiXCR was run by TCRdb on the immunoSEQ multiplex PCR reads, yielding one entry per CDR3 protein. The sample consists of about 94,000 distinct CDR3 sequences, roughly 94% of them appearing once. This sample stems from a study of CD8 T cells in Susac syndrome. Study overall: When blood was drawn, patients with Susac syndrome were on intravenous immunoglobulin alone, on corticosteroids, or therapy-naive.

TCR beta sequencing covered blood CD8+ and CD4+ T cells. Bulk CD8+ and CD4+ cells came from magnetic negative isolation; CD8+ TEMRA by FACS. Trimming shortened V by 3 bases and J by 4 bases, and 19 bases separated the two germline ends. Germline V gives CDR1 LGHDT, CDR2 YNNKEL (reference sequence). The CDR3 consists of 17 residues. Sample: CD4+ T cells from PBMCs. V usage is TRBV3-1 and J usage is TRBJ2-1, with D uncertain. The clonotype comes from a human donor with Susac syndrome. The CDR3 sequence: CASSQSLRRREYNEQFF. The CDR3 nucleotides read TGTGCCAGCAGCCAGTCACTACGCCGTCGTGAATACAATGAGCAGTTCTTC.